The next 12 T cell receptor beta chains were all read from a single sample in a study of blood T cell repertoires in COVID-19. Using immunoSEQ multiplex PCR, the repertoire was profiled, and TCRdb retains in-frame clones only, with some absent. The repertoire holds approximately 290,000 clones, with approximately 83% as singletons. Sequencing input: peripheral blood. All receptors come from a person in their 70s with COVID-19, enrolled during active disease.

This clone came up a few times. This chain links TRBV11-3 with TRBJ2-2; TRBD2 might be the D (6 bases). There are 18 residues in the CDR3. V lost 4 bases and J 3 bases, leaving 21 bases between the germline ends. CDR1 SGHNT and CDR2 YENEEA come from the germline V gene. The CDR3 DNA sequence: TGTGCCAGCAGCTCCTACGCTGGTGGGAGGAGTTACACCGGGGAGCTGTTTTTT. This encodes CASSSYAGGRSYTGELFF.

This clone was recorded only once. This chain joins TRBV7-8 and TRBJ2-6, with D hard to call. There are 17 residues in the CDR3. V lost 3 bases to trimming and J lost 0 bases, with 12 bases between them. Per germline, CDR1 SGHVS and CDR2 FQNEAQ. The CDR3 DNA reads as TGTGCCAGCAGCTTTGGCTCTTTACACTCTGGGGCCAACGTCCTGACTTTC. Protein sequence: CASSFGSLHSGANVLTF.

This chain links TRBV11-3 with TRBJ2-1; 8 bases are a match to TRBD2. The CDR3 contains 16 residues. Losses at the gene ends were 4 bases for V and 7 bases for J; bases not matched to a gene: 12. Per germline, CDR1 SGHNT and CDR2 YENEEA. CDR3 DNA: TGTGCCAGCAGCTCAGGACGGGGGGGCCGTCGGAATGAGCAGTTCTTC. Its protein product is CASSSGRGGRRNEQFF.

CDR3 sequence: CASSFAGAGPYNEQFF. The CDR3 DNA reads TGTGCCAGCAGCTTCGCCGGAGCGGGGCCTTACAATGAGCAGTTCTTC. The V and J genes are TRBV27 and TRBJ2-1; 7 bases agree with TRBD2. The CDR3 has 16 amino acids. J was trimmed by 4 bases and V by 6 bases; bases with no gene match: 12. Germline-derived CDR1 and CDR2 are MNHEY and SMNVEV (reference sequence).

This clone was seen a few times. This rearrangement joins TRBV19 to TRBJ2-2; D is possibly TRBD2 (6 bases). V lost 5 bases and J 6 bases, leaving 13 bases between the germline ends. The germline CDR1 and CDR2 sequences are LNHDA and SQIVND (reference sequence). The CDR3 loop spans 14 amino acids. The CDR3 region is CASSPRGTAGELFF. The CDR3 region has the DNA TGTGCCAGTAGTCCTCGGGGGACGGCCGGGGAGCTGTTTTTT. Full variable domain (outside the CDR3, taken from reference TRBV19 and TRBJ2-2): DGGITQSPKYLFRKEGQNVTLSCEQNLNHDAMYWYRQDPGQGLRLIYYSQIVNDFQKGDIAEGYSVSREKKESFPLTVTSAQKNPTAFYLCASSPRGTAGELFFGEGSRLTVL.

The V call is TRBV28, the J call TRBJ1-2; 11 positions agree with TRBD1. Germline V gene lookup returns CDR1 MDHEN and CDR2 SYDVKM. The CDR3 contains 15 residues. The CDR3 reads CATKAQDRGLYGYTF. In nucleotides, the CDR3 is TGTGCGACCAAGGCCCAGGACAGGGGGCTTTATGGCTACACCTTC.

The chain recombines TRBV19 with TRBJ2-3, with D perhaps matching TRBD2 (7 bases). V was pared by 0 bases and J by 3 bases, with 13 bases between. The CDR3 is made up of 16 amino acids. Germline V gene sequence: CDR1 LNHDA, CDR2 SQIVND (reference sequence). The chain's CDR3 is CASSIDMGGRTDTQYF. The DNA of the CDR3 is TGTGCCAGTAGTATAGATATGGGGGGGCGGACAGATACGCAGTATTTT.

This clone was recorded once. One end of the junction varies from germline; a read error may be responsible. The chain couples TRBV19 to TRBJ1-1; 7 bases are a match to TRBD1. The CDR3 runs to 13 residues. From germline, CDR1 is LNHDA and CDR2 SQIVND (reference sequence). In DNA, the CDR3 is TGTGCCAGTAGTATATCGGACAGGACTGGAGCTTTCTTT. Its translation is CASSISDRTGAFF. Looking up the rest from reference TRBV19 and TRBJ1-1 gives the full variable domain: DGGITQSPKYLFRKEGQNVTLSCEQNLNHDAMYWYRQDPGQGLRLIYYSQIVNDFQKGDIAEGYSVSREKKESFPLTVTSAQKNPTAFYLCASSISDRTGAFFGQGTRLTVV.

The V gene is TRBV9, the J gene TRBJ1-4; 8 bases match TRBD1. In germline, CDR1 is SGDLS, CDR2 YYNGEE. The CDR3 length is 14 residues. The junction had 6 bases not matched to a gene; V was cut back by 3 bases and J by 8 bases. CDR3 DNA sequence: TGTGCCAGCAGCGATCAGGGGGCAGGGGAAAAACTGTTTTTT. The encoded protein is CASSDQGAGEKLFF.

The chain combines TRBV6-1 with TRBJ2-1; 11 positions agree with TRBD2. Germline V CDR1 and CDR2: MNHNS, SASEGT. The V gene end was trimmed by 11 bases and the J gene end by 5 bases; junction bases not matched to a gene: 11. The CDR3 loop spans 15 amino acids. Here the CDR3 reads CARETSGNLDNEQFF. The CDR3 bases are TGTGCCCGCGAGACTAGCGGGAACCTGGACAATGAGCAGTTCTTC.

The rearrangement joins TRBV19 to TRBJ1-4, with D uncertain. This CDR3 spans 14 amino acids. Deletions cut 4 bases from V and 0 bases from J, with 6 bases between. Germline loops: CDR1 LNHDA, CDR2 SQIVND (reference sequence). Here the CDR3 reads CASSTSATNEKLFF. CDR3 sequence (DNA): TGTGCCAGTAGTACCTCGGCAACTAATGAAAAACTGTTTTTT.

The gene calls are TRBV5-6 and TRBJ1-1, with D maybe TRBD1 (6 bases). The CDR3 contains 14 residues. Trimming stripped 2 bases from V and 1 base from J, with 9 bases between. Germline V lookup: CDR1 SGHDT, CDR2 YYEEEE. CDR3 residues: CASSFRGGNTEAFF. The CDR3 coding sequence is TGTGCCAGCAGCTTTCGAGGGGGGAACACTGAAGCTTTCTTT.